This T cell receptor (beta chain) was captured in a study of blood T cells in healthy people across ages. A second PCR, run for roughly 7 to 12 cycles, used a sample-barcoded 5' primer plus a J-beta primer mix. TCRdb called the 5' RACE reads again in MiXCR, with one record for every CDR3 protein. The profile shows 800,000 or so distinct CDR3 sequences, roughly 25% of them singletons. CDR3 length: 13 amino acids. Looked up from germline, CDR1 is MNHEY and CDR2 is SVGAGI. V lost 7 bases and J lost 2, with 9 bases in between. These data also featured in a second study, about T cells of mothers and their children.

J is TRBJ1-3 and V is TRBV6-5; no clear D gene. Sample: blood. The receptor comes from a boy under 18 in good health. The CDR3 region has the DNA TGTGCCAGCAAGGTGGGCGCTGGAAACACCATATATTTT. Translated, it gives CASKVGAGNTIYF.